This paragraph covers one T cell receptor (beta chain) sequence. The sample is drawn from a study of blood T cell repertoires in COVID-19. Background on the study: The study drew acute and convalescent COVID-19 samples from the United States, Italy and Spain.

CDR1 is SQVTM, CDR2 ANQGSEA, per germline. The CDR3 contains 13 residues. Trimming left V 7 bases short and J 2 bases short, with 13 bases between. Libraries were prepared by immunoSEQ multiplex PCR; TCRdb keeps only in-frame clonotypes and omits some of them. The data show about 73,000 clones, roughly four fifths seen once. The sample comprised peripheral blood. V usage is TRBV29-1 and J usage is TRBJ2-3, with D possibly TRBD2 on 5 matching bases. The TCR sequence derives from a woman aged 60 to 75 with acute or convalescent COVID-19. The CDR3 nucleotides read TGCAGCGCAGTTTCGGACTCCACAGATACGCAGTATTTT. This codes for CSAVSDSTDTQYF.